These T cell receptor beta chains were read from a single sample in a study of blood T cell repertoires in COVID-19. The repertoire was sequenced with immunoSEQ multiplex PCR; TCRdb's copy has only in-frame clones and lacks some. The table has more than 200,000 clones, 70% to 85% seen once. The source material was peripheral blood. Receptors were obtained from a woman aged 40-49 years with active or convalescent COVID-19. The CDR3 runs from the conserved cysteine through the conserved F or W. The D gene is left open where the match is weak. Size tells how often a clone was seen (once, few, many) or the class of an expanded clone, and some rows leave it out.

TRBD2	NA	TRBV6-1	TRBJ2-3	TGTGCCAGCAGTGAATTCTTCCCTTGGGGGACTAGCGGGGGCGGGGATACGCAGTATTTT	CASSEFFPWGTSGGGDTQYF
TRBD1	NA	TRBV6-6	TRBJ1-2	TGTGCCAGCAGCAGACAGGGGGAGAACTATGGCTACACCTTC	CASSRQGENYGYTF
NA	NA	TRBV19	TRBJ2-5	TGTGCCAGTAGTCCCGGACACACCTTAGGGACCCAGTACTTC	CASSPGHTLGTQYF
NA	NA	TRBV4-1	TRBJ1-2	TGCGCCAGCAGCCATCCCCTTTTGGCCAATGGCTACACCTTC	CASSHPLLANGYTF
NA	NA	TRBV3-1/TRBV3-2	TRBJ1-5	TGTGCCAGCAGCCAACAGGGCAATCAGCCCCAGCATTTT	CASSQQGNQPQHF
TRBD1	once	TRBV2	TRBJ1-1	TGTGCCAGCTGCCGCTTTCAGGGGGCCGGGACTGAAGCTTTCTTT	CASCRFQGAGTEAFF
TRBD1	NA	TRBV3-1/TRBV3-2	TRBJ2-3	TGTGCCAGCAGCCAAGATCCGTACAGGGGGGATACGCAGTATTTT	CASSQDPYRGDTQYF
TRBD1	NA	TRBV19	TRBJ1-6	TGTGCCAGTAGTATCGAGGACAGGGATAATTCACCCCTCCACTTT	CASSIEDRDNSPLHF
TRBD2	NA	TRBV3-1/TRBV3-2	TRBJ2-1	TGTGCCAGCAGCCCAAGCACTAGCGGGGGATATAATGAGCAGTTCTTC	CASSPSTSGGYNEQFF
NA	NA	TRBV10-3	TRBJ2-1	TGTGCCATCAGTGGGGTAGCTGCTAGCTCCTACAATGAGCAGTTCTTC	CAISGVAASSYNEQFF
TRBD1	NA	TRBV5-1	TRBJ2-2	TGCGCCAGCAGTCGGGGGACAGGCGAGAACACCGGGGAGCTGTTTTTT	CASSRGTGENTGELFF
TRBD1	NA	TRBV2	TRBJ1-2	TGTGCCAGCAGTAAAAACTTCGGGACAGGGGGATCTGGCTACACCTTC	CASSKNFGTGGSGYTF
NA	NA	TRBV10-1	TRBJ1-2	TGCGCCATTCAAAAGAGGGGCTACACCTTC	CAIQKRGYTF
NA	NA	TRBV10-3	TRBJ2-5	TGTGCCATCAGTGAGTTCGCGACTAGAGAGGGAGGGACCCAGTACTTC	CAISEFATREGGTQYF
NA	NA	TRBV5-1	TRBJ2-5	TGCGCCAGCAGCAGCCAGGGGAGTCGGTCCCAAGAGACCCAGTACTTC	CASSSQGSRSQETQYF
NA	NA	TRBV5-1	TRBJ2-2	TGCGCCAGCAGCTTGAGTTGGGCGGGATTCACCGGGGAGCTGTTTTTT	CASSLSWAGFTGELFF